The sequence of this T cell receptor beta chain was determined in a study of blood T cell repertoires in COVID-19. Study summary: Samples taken during acute and convalescent COVID-19 were collected in the United States, Italy and Spain. The cDNA or gDNA used as material had been derived from T cells, B-cell-depleted T cells, or PBMCs.

V lost 5 bases, J lost 3 bases, and 16 bases lay in between. CDR3 size: 15 residues. Germline V CDR1 and CDR2: SGHRS, YFSETQ. Recruits, aged roughly 18 to 100 years, lived in 24 US areas. Donors were grouped by their self-reported clinical history. Sequencing was performed with immunoSEQ multiplex PCR; in TCRdb, only in-frame clones are kept and a portion is missing. The profile covers some 160,000 clones, with 75% to 90% appearing a single time and 3% to 4% taken by the ten largest. The chain joins TRBV5-1 to TRBJ2-3, with D maybe TRBD2 (5 bases). Specimen: PBMCs or T cells enriched from blood (not recorded which). This sequence originates from a woman in her sixties or seventies who had recovered from COVID-19. The CDR3 bases are TGCGCCAGCAGTGGAAGCCTAGCTATGACAGATACGCAGTATTTT. This gives the protein CASSGSLAMTDTQYF.